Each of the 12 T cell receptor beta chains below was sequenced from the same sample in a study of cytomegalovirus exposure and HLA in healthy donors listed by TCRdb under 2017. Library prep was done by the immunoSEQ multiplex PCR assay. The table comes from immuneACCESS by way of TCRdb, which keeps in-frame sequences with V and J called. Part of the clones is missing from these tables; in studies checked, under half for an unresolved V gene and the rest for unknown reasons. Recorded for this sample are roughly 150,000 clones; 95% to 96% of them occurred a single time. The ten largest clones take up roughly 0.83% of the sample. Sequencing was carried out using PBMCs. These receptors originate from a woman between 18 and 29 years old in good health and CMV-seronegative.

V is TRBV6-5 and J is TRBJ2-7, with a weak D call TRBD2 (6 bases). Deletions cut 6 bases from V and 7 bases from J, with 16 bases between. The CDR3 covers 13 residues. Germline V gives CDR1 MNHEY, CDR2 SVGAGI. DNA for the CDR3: TGTGCCAGCAGATTACTCTATCGGGGGGAGCAGTACTTC. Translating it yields CASRLLYRGEQYF.

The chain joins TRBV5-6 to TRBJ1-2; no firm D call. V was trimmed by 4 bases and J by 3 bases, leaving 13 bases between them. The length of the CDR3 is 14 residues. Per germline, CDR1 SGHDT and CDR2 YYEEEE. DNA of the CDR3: TGTGCCAGCAGCCCCGCAAGTGCGTACTATGGCTACACCTTC. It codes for CASSPASAYYGYTF.

The CDR3 loop is CAWSAVRDRSYNEQFF. The DNA for the CDR3 is TGTGCCTGGAGTGCAGTCCGGGACAGATCCTACAATGAGCAGTTCTTC. The chain uses TRBV30 and TRBJ2-1, with 7 positions matching TRBD1. This CDR3 is 16 amino acids long. Looked up from germline, CDR1 is GTSNPN and CDR2 is SVGIG (reference sequence). V lost 1 base to trimming and J lost 1 base; unmatched junction nucleotides: 7.

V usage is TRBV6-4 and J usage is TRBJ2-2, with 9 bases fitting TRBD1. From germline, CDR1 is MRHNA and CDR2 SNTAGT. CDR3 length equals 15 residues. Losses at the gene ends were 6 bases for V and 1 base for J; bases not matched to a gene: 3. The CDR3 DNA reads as TGTGCCAGCAGAATGACAGGGGGGAACACCGGGGAGCTGTTTTTT. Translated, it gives CASRMTGGNTGELFF.

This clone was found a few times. CDR3 in DNA: TGTGCCAGCAGCTCCACAGGGGGTGATTCACCCCTCCACTTT. Its protein is CASSSTGGDSPLHF. This chain links TRBV7-2 with TRBJ1-6, with 8 bases matching TRBD1. This CDR3 is built from 14 residues. Unmatched junction bases numbered 4, after V lost 4 bases and J lost 8 bases. Germline CDR1 and CDR2: SGHTA and FQGNSA.

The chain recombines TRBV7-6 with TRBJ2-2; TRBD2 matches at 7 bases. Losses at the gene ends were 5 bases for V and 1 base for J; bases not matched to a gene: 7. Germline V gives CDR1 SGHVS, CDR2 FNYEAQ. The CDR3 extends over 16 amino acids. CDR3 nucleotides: TGTGCCAGCAGCCCGCTTGGACTAGGGAACACCGGGGAGCTGTTTTTT. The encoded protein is CASSPLGLGNTGELFF. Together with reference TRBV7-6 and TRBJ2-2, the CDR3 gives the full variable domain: GAGVSQSPRYKVTKRGQDVALRCDPISGHVSLYWYRQALGQGPEFLTYFNYEAQQDKSGLPNDRFSAERPEGSISTLTIQRTEQRDSAMYRCASSPLGLGNTGELFFGEGSRLTVL.

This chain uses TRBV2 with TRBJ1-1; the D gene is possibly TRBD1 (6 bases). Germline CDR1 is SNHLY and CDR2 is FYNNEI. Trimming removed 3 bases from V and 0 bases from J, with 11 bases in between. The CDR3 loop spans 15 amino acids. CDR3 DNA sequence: TGTGCCAGCAGTGAGGCCAGGGGTCTGAACACTGAAGCTTTCTTT. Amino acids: CASSEARGLNTEAFF.

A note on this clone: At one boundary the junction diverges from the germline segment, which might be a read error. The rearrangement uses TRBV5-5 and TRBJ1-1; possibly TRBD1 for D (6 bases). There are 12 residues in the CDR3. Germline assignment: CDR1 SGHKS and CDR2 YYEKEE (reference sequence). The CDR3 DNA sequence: TGTGCCAGCAGCTGGGGTGTGGGACACGTTACTTTT. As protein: CASSWGVGHVTF.

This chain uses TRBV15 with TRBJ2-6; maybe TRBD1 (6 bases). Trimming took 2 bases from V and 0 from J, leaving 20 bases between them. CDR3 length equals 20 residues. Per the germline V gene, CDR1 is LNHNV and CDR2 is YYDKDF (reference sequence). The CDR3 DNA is TGTGCCACCAGCAGACTAACCGGGACAAGCTACGGCTCTGGGGCCAACGTCCTGACTTTC. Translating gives CATSRLTGTSYGSGANVLTF.

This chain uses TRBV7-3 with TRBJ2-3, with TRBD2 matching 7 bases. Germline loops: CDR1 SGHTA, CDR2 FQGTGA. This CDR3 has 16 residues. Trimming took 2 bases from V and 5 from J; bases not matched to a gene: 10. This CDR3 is CASSLRWRGSGDTQYF. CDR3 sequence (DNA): TGTGCCAGCAGCTTACGTTGGCGGGGGTCTGGAGATACGCAGTATTTT.

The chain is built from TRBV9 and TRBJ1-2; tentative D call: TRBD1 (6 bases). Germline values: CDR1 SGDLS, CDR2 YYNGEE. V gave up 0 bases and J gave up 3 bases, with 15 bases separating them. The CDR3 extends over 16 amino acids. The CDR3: CASSVVRGGQDYGYTF. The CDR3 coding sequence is TGTGCCAGCAGCGTAGTTCGGGGGGGGCAGGACTATGGCTACACCTTC.

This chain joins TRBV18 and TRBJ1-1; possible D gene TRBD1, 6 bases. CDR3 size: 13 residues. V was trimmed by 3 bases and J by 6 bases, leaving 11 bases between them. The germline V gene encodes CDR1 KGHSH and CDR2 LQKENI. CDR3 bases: TGTGCCAGCTCACCTGGAACAGGGCCTGAAGCTTTCTTT. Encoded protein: CASSPGTGPEAFF.